Detailed here is one T cell receptor (beta chain). This sample was included in a study of cytomegalovirus exposure and HLA in healthy donors. Study context: Early on, a data release was issued that held roughly 80 million unique TCRs from HLA-typed donors.

V shed 0 bases and J 5 bases; nucleotides not matched to a gene: 6. This CDR3 region has 15 residues. Germline V gives CDR1 SGDLS, CDR2 YYNGEE. The PCR contained 60 Vbeta and 13 Jbeta primers. Source study methods: Around 9.9 million shared chains were among the roughly 78 million unique TCR beta chains that a later analysis counted. Only in-frame clones appear in the TCRdb table, and some are missing; sequencing was by immunoSEQ multiplex PCR. V and J calls and clone size come straight from that table; D and trimming were deduced from the DNA. Of fewer than 130,000 clones detected, 70% to 90% appear once; the ten largest clones hold around 1.9%.

This TCR came from a man aged 40-55 years in good health and CMV-seronegative. The sample was PBMCs. This chain uses TRBV9 with TRBJ2-5; 8 bases map to TRBD1. This CDR3 is CASSVGAQGAETQYF. Here the CDR3 DNA reads TGTGCCAGCAGCGTAGGCGCCCAGGGGGCGGAGACCCAGTACTTC.